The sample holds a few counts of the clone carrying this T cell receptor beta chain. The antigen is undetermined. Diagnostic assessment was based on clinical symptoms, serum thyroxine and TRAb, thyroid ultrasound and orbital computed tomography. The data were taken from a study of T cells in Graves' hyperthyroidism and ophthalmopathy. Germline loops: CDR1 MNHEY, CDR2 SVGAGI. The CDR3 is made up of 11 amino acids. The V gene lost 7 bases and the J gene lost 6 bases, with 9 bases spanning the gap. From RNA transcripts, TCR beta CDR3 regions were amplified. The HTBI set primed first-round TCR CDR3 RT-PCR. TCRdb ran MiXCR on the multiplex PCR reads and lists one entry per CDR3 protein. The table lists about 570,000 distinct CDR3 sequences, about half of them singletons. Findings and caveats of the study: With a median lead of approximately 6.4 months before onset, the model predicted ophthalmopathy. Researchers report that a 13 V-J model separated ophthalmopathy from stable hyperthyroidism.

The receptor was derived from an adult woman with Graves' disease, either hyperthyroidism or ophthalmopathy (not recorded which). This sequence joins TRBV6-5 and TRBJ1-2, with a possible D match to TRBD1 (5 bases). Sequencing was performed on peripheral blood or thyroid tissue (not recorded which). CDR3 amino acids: CASTDSHGYTF. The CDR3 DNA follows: TGTGCCAGCACCGACAGCCATGGCTACACCTTC.